The 22 T cell receptor beta chains in this list originate from one sample, sequenced in a study of regulatory T cells in long-lasting Graves disease. TCR beta libraries were built with iRepertoire HTBI primers and Arm-PCR of CDR3 regions. MiXCR, applied by TCRdb to the multiplex PCR reads, yields one record per CDR3 protein. The table has some 600,000 distinct CDR3 sequences, 16% seen once. Time point specified: newly diagnosed GD, antithyroid drugs for less than 3 months. PBMC RNA was the source of the TCR library. The data were also submitted as part of a second study, on T cells in Graves' hyperthyroidism and ophthalmopathy.

This material consisted of peripheral blood mononuclear cells (PBMCs), taken at new diagnosis, from a patient treated with antithyroid drugs. These receptor sequences come from a man aged 18 to 29 with Graves disease.

In the case of this clonotype: A read error may explain this, as a much larger clone is one base away. V usage is TRBV7-2 and J usage is TRBJ1-1; the D is unclear. Germline values: CDR1 SGHTA, CDR2 FQGNSA. This CDR3 spans 14 amino acids. The CDR3 here is CASSLAVGSTEALF. As DNA, the CDR3 is TGTGCCAGCAGCTTAGCTGTGGGGAGCACTGAAGCTCTCTTT.

A single count supports this clonotype. This may be a read error: a much more frequent sequence differs by one nucleotide. This chain joins TRBV12-3 or TRBV12-4 and TRBJ2-3, with 7 bases lining up with TRBD2. Judging by the DNA end, TRBJ2-1 fits better; the J call may be wrong. This CDR3 comprises 15 residues. CDR3: CASSLRGVGYDEQFF. Written as DNA, the CDR3 is TGTGCCAGCAGTTTACGGGGGGTGGGGTACGATGAGCAGTTCTTC.

The J gene is TRBJ1-2, the V gene TRBV7-8, with D possibly being TRBD1 (5 bases). Trimming took off 6 bases at V and 0 bases at J, with 14 bases between the two ends. This CDR3 comprises 15 residues. Per the germline V gene, CDR1 is SGHVS and CDR2 is FQNEAQ. The CDR3, as DNA: TGTGCCAGCAGTTATAACAGGTTATCTAACTATGGCTACACCTTC. It codes for CASSYNRLSNYGYTF.

This clonotype was observed many times. V gene TRBV27 combines with J gene TRBJ2-7, with 7 bases matching TRBD1. J gave up 1 base and V 2 bases, and 5 bases lay outside the gene matches. The CDR3 contains 15 residues. CDR1 and CDR2 (germline): MNHEY, SMNVEV (reference sequence). CDR3 DNA sequence: TGTGCCAGCAGTTTAGAGGGGGCGCTTTCCTACGAGCAGTACTTC. Translating gives CASSLEGALSYEQYF.

The V call is TRBV15, the J call TRBJ2-5, with 11 nucleotides matching TRBD1. The V and J ends lost 5 bases and 5 bases, in that order; junction bases with no gene match: 13. CDR3 size: 17 residues. CDR1 is LNHNV and CDR2 is YYDKDF in the germline V gene (reference sequence). The CDR3: CATSARDRGNVIETQYF. For the CDR3, the DNA is TGTGCCACCAGCGCCCGGGACAGGGGGAATGTGATTGAGACCCAGTACTTC.

The chain joins TRBV19 to TRBJ1-5; no reliable D call. This CDR3 region has 14 residues. Germline V gives CDR1 LNHDA, CDR2 SQIVND (reference sequence). V was clipped by 1 base and J by 3 bases, with 7 bases between them. The CDR3 here is CASSIGADNQPQHF. The CDR3 bases are TGTGCCAGTAGTATAGGGGCAGACAATCAGCCCCAGCATTTT.

The rearrangement uses TRBV5-1 and TRBJ1-2; 7 bases are a match to TRBD1. CDR3 length: 13 residues. V lost 1 base, J lost 8 bases, and 5 bases stayed unmatched. In germline, CDR1 is SGHRS, CDR2 YFSETQ. CDR3 nucleotide sequence: TGCGCCAGCAGCTTGACTACAGGGGAAGGCTACACCTTC. Translated: CASSLTTGEGYTF.

The J gene is TRBJ2-5, the V gene TRBV9; weak D call: TRBD2 (7 bases). Trimming cost V 2 bases and J 2 bases, with 16 bases left between them. CDR1 is SGDLS and CDR2 is YYNGEE in the germline V gene. The CDR3 consists of 16 residues. The CDR3 here is CASSVEGGGQQETQYF. For the CDR3, the DNA is TGTGCCAGCAGCGTCGAGGGAGGGGGACAACAAGAGACCCAGTACTTC.

This clonotype has just a few counts. The V gene is TRBV30, the J gene TRBJ2-6; TRBD1 matches at 7 bases. The CDR3 has 17 amino acids. Per the germline V gene, CDR1 is GTSNPN and CDR2 is SVGIG (reference sequence). V shed 1 base, J shed 4 bases, and the junction held 10 bases outside the gene matches. CDR3 sequence reads: CAWSGQGVSWGANVLTF. DNA for the CDR3: TGTGCCTGGAGTGGCCAGGGGGTATCGTGGGGGGCCAACGTCCTGACTTTC.

This chain joins TRBV20-1 and TRBJ1-5, with a tentative D call TRBD1 (6 bases). V was pared by 2 bases and J by 6 bases, with 14 bases between. This CDR3 contains 14 residues. CDR1 DFQATT and CDR2 SNEGSKA come from the germline V gene (reference sequence). The CDR3 bases are TGCAGTGCTAGATTCCTACAGGGCTCTCAGCCCCAGCATTTT. Translated: CSARFLQGSQPQHF.

The chain joins TRBV28 to TRBJ2-4; 7 positions agree with TRBD1. The CDR3 loop spans 16 amino acids. CDR1 and CDR2 (germline): MDHEN, SYDVKM. The V and J ends lost 3 bases and 6 bases, in that order; junction bases with no gene match: 11. DNA of the CDR3: TGTGCCAGCAGTTTCTCCTCTCGGGACAGTGGAAACATTCAGTACTTC. It is translated as CASSFSSRDSGNIQYF.

The V call is TRBV3-1, the J call TRBJ2-2; 7 nucleotides line up with TRBD1. The trim removed 2 bases at V and 1 base at J, leaving 4 bases unmatched. Per germline, CDR1 LGHDT and CDR2 YNNKEL (reference sequence). The CDR3 covers 16 residues. The CDR3 bases are TGTGCCAGCAGCCAAACAAGGGGGCAGAACACCGGGGAGCTGTTTTTT. It specifies CASSQTRGQNTGELFF.

In this sample, this clonotype turned up a few times. The J gene is TRBJ1-2, the V gene TRBV29-1; 7 positions match TRBD1. The CDR3 runs to 14 residues. V lost 1 base and J lost 4; bases outside the gene matches: 6. Germline assignment: CDR1 SQVTM and CDR2 ANQGSEA. The CDR3 DNA sequence: TGCAGCGTTGAAGCCTCCGGGACAGCCTATGGCTACACCTTC. Amino acid sequence: CSVEASGTAYGYTF.

This clonotype was found many times. This chain connects TRBV3-1 to TRBJ1-2; perhaps TRBD1 as D (5 bases). Per the germline V gene, CDR1 is LGHDT and CDR2 is YNNKEL (reference sequence). The germline V and J ends were trimmed by 5 bases and 8 bases, with 18 bases remaining between them. The CDR3 is 14 amino acids. This CDR3 reads CASSAPTVRDGYTF. CDR3 nucleotide sequence: TGTGCCAGCAGCGCCCCCACTGTGAGGGACGGCTACACCTTC.

Ten or more counts support this clonotype. The rearrangement uses TRBV13 and TRBJ2-5; 9 bases are shared with TRBD2. This CDR3 contains 15 residues. V dropped 8 bases and J dropped 3; count of bases not matched to a gene: 10. Per germline, CDR1 PRHDT and CDR2 FYEKMQ (reference sequence). CDR3 residues: CASAGVAGVEETQYF. CDR3 bases: TGTGCCAGCGCCGGAGTAGCGGGAGTTGAAGAGACCCAGTACTTC.

This rearrangement joins TRBV10-2 to TRBJ2-1; D possibly uses TRBD1 or TRBD2 (5 bases each). CDR3 length equals 16 residues. V was cut by 3 bases and J by 0 bases, with 12 bases left in between. CDR1 is WSHSY and CDR2 is SAAADI in the germline V gene. The CDR3 sequence is CASSEIWGSSYNEQFF. In nucleotides, the CDR3 is TGCGCCAGCAGTGAAATCTGGGGGAGCTCCTACAATGAGCAGTTCTTC.

This clonotype was recorded a few times. This chain connects TRBV5-1 to TRBJ1-3; TRBD1 matches 7 bases. This CDR3 is 18 amino acids long. CDR1 SGHRS and CDR2 YFSETQ come from the germline V gene. Trimming took 0 bases from V and 0 from J; bases not matched to a gene: 9. The CDR3 bases are TGCGCCAGCAGCTTGGGACGCCGGCAGGGGGGCTCTGGAAACACCATATATTTT. This sequence encodes CASSLGRRQGGSGNTIYF.

The chain combines TRBV5-4 with TRBJ1-1; 8 nucleotides agree with TRBD1. V was pared by 4 bases and J by 4 bases, with 15 bases of the junction left unmatched. This CDR3 is 17 amino acids long. Germline V gene sequence: CDR1 SGHNT, CDR2 YYREEE (reference sequence). The CDR3: CASSKQGVTPLGTEAFF. The CDR3 DNA follows: TGTGCCAGCAGCAAACAGGGGGTCACCCCGCTAGGCACTGAAGCTTTCTTT.

This rearrangement joins TRBV5-1 to TRBJ2-3; D is perhaps TRBD2 (5 bases). Germline assignment: CDR1 SGHRS and CDR2 YFSETQ. With 3 bases removed from V and 4 bases from J, the gap between germline ends came to 21 bases. The CDR3 consists of 17 residues. For the CDR3, the DNA is TGCGCCAGCAGCTCGGCCTCTGGGAGAGCCAAATCAGATACGCAGTATTTT. Translation: CASSSASGRAKSDTQYF.

This clonotype was seen many times. V usage is TRBV6-5 and J usage is TRBJ2-1, with TRBD2 matching 11 bases. The CDR3 runs to 18 residues. In germline, CDR1 is MNHEY, CDR2 SVGAGI. V lost 2 bases and J lost 0; bases outside the gene matches: 6. The CDR3 nucleotides are TGTGCCAGCAGTTACCGGGTTACTAGCGGGAGCTCCTACAATGAGCAGTTCTTC. Residues: CASSYRVTSGSSYNEQFF.

This chain uses TRBV12-3 or TRBV12-4 with TRBJ2-1; TRBD2 aligns across 11 bases. The CDR3 is 17 amino acids. V dropped 6 bases and J dropped 3; count of bases not matched to a gene: 10. The chain's CDR3 is CASSKPGLAELYNEQFF. CDR3 nucleotides: TGTGCCAGCAGCAAACCGGGACTAGCGGAACTCTACAATGAGCAGTTCTTC.

This clonotype was seen more than once but under ten times. The CDR3 loop is CASSLGGGTGQPQHF. CDR3 DNA sequence: TGTGCCAGCAGCTTAGGGGGGGGGACGGGTCAGCCCCAGCATTTT. V and J are TRBV7-3 and TRBJ1-5, with a possible D match to TRBD1 (5 bases). This CDR3 region has 15 residues. CDR1 is SGHTA and CDR2 is FQGTGA in the germline V gene. Trimming took off 2 bases at V and 6 bases at J, with 14 bases between the two ends.